This T cell receptor beta chain was documented in a study of early T cells in non-severe SARS-CoV-2 infection. TCRdb independently ran MiXCR on the 5' RACE reads; one entry per CDR3 protein. Here the sample spans 80,000 to 100,000 distinct CDR3 sequences, 11% to 15% being singletons. This clonotype was picked up a small number of times. Germline CDR1 and CDR2: LGHDT and YNNKEL (reference sequence). There are 17 residues in the CDR3. The trim removed 1 base at V and 4 bases at J, leaving 6 bases unmatched. This TCR came from an adult who was a healthcare worker with PCR-confirmed SARS-CoV-2 infection or an uninfected control (not recorded which). The sequenced sample was whole blood. The rearrangement links TRBV3-1 to TRBJ2-1; 11 bases match TRBD2. This CDR3 is CASSQVTSGASYNEQFF. The CDR3 nucleotides read TGTGCCAGCAGCCAAGTGACTAGCGGGGCCTCATACAATGAGCAGTTCTTC.